This T cell receptor (beta chain) appears in the sequencing data of a study of shared clonotypes between healthy human individuals. Study-level findings and limits: The study's rarefaction showed incomplete sorted-subset sequencing despite large depth.

In this sample, this clone turned up once. No antigen is known for it. Repertoires were generated with immunoSEQ multiplex PCR, while TCRdb's copy carries only in-frame clones and drops some. This table holds some 2.1 million clones, about 95% found once. Naive CD8 cells lacked CD45RO and underwent positive selection for CCR7, leaving out terminally differentiated effector memory CD45RA+ cells. The sample comprised naive CD8+ T cells sorted from blood. The TCR sequence derives from a man younger than 35 in good health.

CDR3 nucleotides: TGTGCCAGCAGCTTCCCATATTATGAGGGGGAGACCCAGTACTTC. It is translated as CASSFPYYEGETQYF. The chain is built from TRBV7-2 and TRBJ2-5, with D tentatively TRBD1 or TRBD2 (5 bases each). This CDR3 comprises 15 residues. V was pared by 3 bases and J by 5 bases, with 16 bases between. In germline, CDR1 is SGHTA, CDR2 FQGNSA.